These 4 T cell receptor beta chains originate from one sample sequenced in a study of beta chain features in type 1 diabetes. These TCRs' antigens remain unknown. What was sequenced were expressed TCRB transcripts, since all of the isolated RNA had been reverse transcribed. Profiled with immunoSEQ multiplex PCR; TCRdb holds only in-frame clones, not every one. This sample has roughly 300,000 clones, with approximately 10% found just once. Study observations and caveats: Within each of all four CD4+ subsets, Type 1 diabetes patients had TCRB CDR3s that were moderately but significantly shorter.

The sample comprised central memory CD4+ T cells from blood. Receptors originate from a young man with type 1 diabetes.

This clone was counted a few times. The chain uses TRBV7-2 and TRBJ2-1; 10 positions match TRBD2. The CDR3 consists of 16 residues. The ends lost 2 bases at V and 4 bases at J; junction bases unmatched: 5. Looked up from germline, CDR1 is SGHTA and CDR2 is FQGNSA. CDR3 nucleotides: TGTGCCAGCAGCTTATCACTAGCGGGGAGATACAATGAGCAGTTCTTC. This translates into CASSLSLAGRYNEQFF.

The chain couples TRBV7-2 to TRBJ2-1; a weak D match, TRBD1 (6 bases). The CDR3 has 16 amino acids. CDR1 and CDR2 (germline): SGHTA, FQGNSA. Trimming took 5 bases from V and 0 from J, leaving 14 bases between them. In DNA form, the CDR3 reads TGTGCCAGCAGCCCGACAGGCTCCAGCTCCTACAATGAGCAGTTCTTC. Protein: CASSPTGSSSYNEQFF.

The chain employs TRBV5-6 and TRBJ2-3; 10 bases agree with TRBD2. The J segment lost 4 bases and the V segment lost 5 bases, leaving 7 bases of the junction unmatched. Germline lookup yields CDR1 SGHDT and CDR2 YYEEEE. The CDR3 has 15 residues. Here the CDR3 reads CASSLAGGAADTQYF. The CDR3 coding sequence is TGTGCCAGCAGTTTAGCGGGGGGCGCCGCAGATACGCAGTATTTT.

The chain links TRBV6-6 to TRBJ1-1; D perhaps matches TRBD1 (5 bases). V was clipped by 4 bases and J by 6 bases, with 9 bases between them. Germline assignment: CDR1 MNHNY and CDR2 SVGAGI (reference sequence). The CDR3 loop spans 12 amino acids. CDR3 DNA: TGTGCCAGCAGTTGGGGCGAATCTGAAGCTTTCTTT. This sequence encodes CASSWGESEAFF.